This T cell receptor (beta chain) was found in a study of PD-1 blockade in classical Hodgkin lymphoma. Study-wide findings and caveats: CD4+ TCR diversity climbed significantly by C4D1, unlike CD8+ TCR diversity.

This clone has just one count. The antigen remains undetermined. Every one of the patients relapsed after autologous stem cell transplantation (brentuximab vedotin exposure was variable). The germline V gene encodes CDR1 MNHEY and CDR2 SVGAGI. This CDR3 contains 11 residues. V shed 4 bases and J shed 10 bases, with 10 bases lying between them. TCRdb's table, derived via immunoSEQ multiplex PCR, lists solely in-frame clones and lacks some. The data show about 66,000 clones, 71% seen once. The specimen was peripheral blood mononuclear cells (PBMCs), collected before the second cycle of nivolumab. The rearrangement uses TRBV6-5 and TRBJ1-1, with D unclear. This sequence was found in a human donor with classical Hodgkin lymphoma. CDR3 in amino acids: CASSSFWGAFF. As DNA, the CDR3 is TGTGCCAGCAGTTCTTTCTGGGGAGCTTTCTTT.